Shown below are 25 T cell receptor beta chains from a single sample sequenced in a study of T cell repertoires in cytomegalovirus infection. TCRdb ran MiXCR on the reads and lists one entry per CDR3 protein. The sample shows about 920,000 distinct CDR3 sequences, around 29% of them seen only once. The antigens of these receptors remain unknown. Here the sequenced sample was cultured CD8+ T cells from PBMCs, taken from culture after CMV antigen stimulation. Source of these receptors: a human donor in good health (CMV status not recorded). Some clones in this sample may be carry-over from other donors' samples.

The chain employs TRBV2 and TRBJ1-1; no clear D gene. Germline V CDR1 and CDR2: SNHLY, FYNNEI. The CDR3 extends over 14 amino acids. With 4 bases removed from V and 1 base from J, the gap between germline ends came to 10 bases. The CDR3 coding sequence is TGTGCCAGCAGTGCCGAGCCAGGGAACACTGAAGCTTTCTTT. Protein sequence: CASSAEPGNTEAFF.

This clonotype was seen a few times. This chain uses TRBV6-5 with TRBJ2-2; 8 nucleotides agree with TRBD2. Trimming at V came to 8 bases and at J to 6 bases, leaving 11 bases not matched to a gene. CDR3 length: 15 amino acids. Germline-derived CDR1 and CDR2 are MNHEY and SVGAGI. The CDR3 loop is CASGGGPSGAGELFF. CDR3 coding DNA: TGTGCCAGCGGCGGGGGGCCCTCGGGGGCCGGGGAGCTGTTTTTT.

The V call is TRBV6-5, the J call TRBJ1-1, with D unclear. The CDR3 is made up of 12 amino acids. Trimming shortened V by 5 bases and J by 7 bases, and 11 bases separated the two germline ends. Per the germline V gene, CDR1 is MNHEY and CDR2 is SVGAGI. The CDR3 DNA reads TGTGCCAGCAGTCGAGGCCCCGGTGAAGCTTTCTTT. This translates into CASSRGPGEAFF.

The chain carries TRBV7-9 and TRBJ1-2; no clear D gene. Germline V lookup: CDR1 SEHNR, CDR2 FQNEAQ (reference sequence). The V end lost 4 bases, the J end lost 10 bases, and 10 bases lay between the germline ends. The CDR3 spans 11 residues. The CDR3 DNA is TGTGCCAGCAGCTCGAGAGCATTCTACACCTTC. It specifies CASSSRAFYTF. Full variable domain (missing parts from reference TRBV7-9 and TRBJ1-2): DTGVSQNPRHKITKRGQNVTFRCDPISEHNRLYWYRQTLGQGPEFLTYFQNEAQLEKSRLLSDRFSAERPKGSFSTLEIQRTEQGDSAMYLCASSSRAFYTFGSGTRLTVV.

The V and J genes are TRBV28 and TRBJ1-3, with a possible D match to TRBD1 (5 bases). Germline V CDR1 and CDR2: MDHEN, SYDVKM. CDR3 length: 17 residues. V was clipped by 4 bases and J by 2 bases, with 18 bases between them. The CDR3, as DNA: TGTGCCAGCAGTTCCCTAAACGCAGGGTGGCCTGGAAACACCATATATTTT. Amino acid sequence: CASSSLNAGWPGNTIYF.

In its sample, this clonotype was seen once. The J gene is TRBJ2-7, the V gene TRBV3-1; TRBD2 matches 8 bases. The germline CDR1 and CDR2 sequences are LGHDT and YNNKEL (reference sequence). Unmatched junction bases numbered 7, after V lost 5 bases and J lost 1 base. There are 15 residues in the CDR3. The CDR3 sequence is CASSTLGGASYEQYF. The CDR3 DNA reads as TGTGCCAGCAGCACTCTCGGGGGGGCTTCCTACGAGCAGTACTTC.

The chain joins TRBV6-6 to TRBJ2-2, with TRBD2 identical over 10 bases. Germline V gives CDR1 MNHNY, CDR2 SVGAGI (reference sequence). This CDR3 region has 17 residues. The V segment lost 0 bases and the J segment 1 base; nucleotides outside the gene matches: 2. The CDR3 is CASSYSGLAENTGELFF. The DNA of the CDR3 is TGTGCCAGCAGTTACTCCGGACTAGCGGAGAACACCGGGGAGCTGTTTTTT.

This clonotype showed up just a few times. The chain couples TRBV6-5 to TRBJ1-2, with D perhaps TRBD1 (5 bases). Trimming took off 2 bases at V and 2 bases at J, with 15 bases between the two ends. CDR1 is MNHEY and CDR2 is SVGAGI in the germline V gene. The CDR3 is made up of 16 amino acids. The CDR3: CASSYATTTVNYGYTF. DNA of the CDR3: TGTGCCAGCAGTTACGCAACAACGACAGTGAACTATGGCTACACCTTC.

The chain combines TRBV15 with TRBJ2-1; D remains unclear. CDR1 and CDR2 (germline): LNHNV, YYDKDF (reference sequence). The CDR3 loop spans 15 amino acids. V was trimmed by 0 bases and J by 4 bases, leaving 10 bases between them. This chain's CDR3 is CATSRDLSVYNEQFF. CDR3 bases: TGTGCCACCAGCAGAGATCTGTCCGTTTACAATGAGCAGTTCTTC.

The CDR3 spells CASSYSDNYEQYV. The CDR3 DNA is TGTGCCAGCAGTTACTCGGACAACTACGAGCAGTACGTC. This sequence joins TRBV6-6 and TRBJ2-7; the D gene is possibly TRBD1 (5 bases). V was pared by 0 bases and J by 3 bases, with 6 bases between. The V gene's germline CDR1 is MNHNY and CDR2 SVGAGI (reference sequence). This CDR3 has 13 amino acids.

This clonotype was detected a few times. J is TRBJ2-5 and V is TRBV6-2 or TRBV6-3; D call uncertain. Germline CDR1 MNHEY, CDR2 SVGEGT. V gave up 6 bases and J gave up 0 bases, with 26 bases separating them. The CDR3 runs to 19 residues. CDR3 sequence: CASSLFWVRVENHQETQYF. CDR3 DNA sequence: TGTGCCAGCAGCCTCTTTTGGGTCCGGGTCGAAAACCACCAAGAGACCCAGTACTTC.

This clonotype appeared once. The V gene is TRBV10-3, the J gene TRBJ1-3; no firm D call. Per germline, CDR1 ENHRY and CDR2 SYGVKD. The CDR3 is made up of 11 amino acids. Trimming pared 3 bases from V and 5 bases from J, leaving 2 bases between. CDR3 amino acids: CAISDRNTIYF. The CDR3 DNA is TGTGCCATCAGTGACCGAAACACCATATATTTT.

V gene TRBV20-1 combines with J gene TRBJ2-1; D is undetermined. V gave up 6 bases and J gave up 4 bases, with 10 bases separating them. Germline values: CDR1 DFQATT, CDR2 SNEGSKA (reference sequence). The CDR3 extends over 12 amino acids. The CDR3 coding sequence is TGCAGTGCCCTACCCTCATACAATGAGCAGTTCTTC. This codes for CSALPSYNEQFF.

In this sample, this clonotype turned up many times. The CDR3 sequence is CASSYSRRRTNTGELFF. The CDR3 bases are TGTGCCAGCAGTTACTCCCGACGACGCACGAACACCGGGGAGCTGTTTTTT. V gene TRBV6-5 combines with J gene TRBJ2-2, with D unclear. The CDR3 totals 17 residues. Germline V gene sequence: CDR1 MNHEY, CDR2 SVGAGI. The ends were cut back, 0 bases at V and 0 bases at J, with 11 bases in the middle.

This clonotype was counted between two and nine times. This chain joins TRBV6-2 or TRBV6-3 and TRBJ2-3; TRBD1 aligns across 7 bases. The CDR3 covers 21 residues. The ends lost 5 bases at V and 2 bases at J; junction bases unmatched: 25. Germline-derived CDR1 and CDR2 are MNHEY and SVGEGT. CDR3 coding DNA: TGTGCCAGCAGTAACTTCAAGGAGGACAGGACACCTAAGGGATTCACAGATACGCAGTATTTT. Its translation: CASSNFKEDRTPKGFTDTQYF.

In regard to this clonotype: An end of the junction differs from the germline gene, which may be a read error. The chain couples TRBV27 to TRBJ2-1, with TRBD1 matching over 8 bases. This CDR3 region has 16 residues. CDR1 and CDR2 from the germline V gene are MNHEY and SMNVEV (reference sequence). The CDR3 nucleotides are TGTACCAGCAGTTGGACTCATCCAGGGGGCCGGAATGAGCAGTTCTTC. This translates into CTSSWTHPGGRNEQFF.

This clonotype has a handful of counts. V is TRBV9 and J is TRBJ2-7; D remains ambiguous. CDR1 and CDR2 (germline): SGDLS, YYNGEE. Trimming removed 4 bases at V and 5 bases at J, with 22 bases between. The CDR3 has 16 residues. The CDR3 reads CASSSPHNQETDEQYV. CDR3 nucleotides: TGTGCCAGCAGCTCACCCCACAATCAGGAGACGGACGAGCAGTACGTC.

This clonotype turned up a few times. V is TRBV19 and J is TRBJ2-2; 7 bases are a match to TRBD1. V lost 6 bases and J lost 7; bases outside the gene matches: 11. The CDR3 spans 15 residues. CDR1 is LNHDA, CDR2 SQIVND, per germline (reference sequence). CDR3 protein: CASSNRGPLVGELFF. The CDR3, as DNA: TGTGCCAGTAGCAACAGGGGACCCTTAGTCGGGGAGCTGTTTTTT. Looking up the rest from reference TRBV19 and TRBJ2-2 gives the full variable domain: DGGITQSPKYLFRKEGQNVTLSCEQNLNHDAMYWYRQDPGQGLRLIYYSQIVNDFQKGDIAEGYSVSREKKESFPLTVTSAQKNPTAFYLCASSNRGPLVGELFFGEGSRLTVL.

The rearrangement links TRBV29-1 to TRBJ2-5, with 7 nucleotides matching TRBD1. After removal of 6 bases from V and 2 bases from J, the junction contained 3 bases not matched to a gene. Germline CDR1 and CDR2: SQVTM and ANQGSEA. This CDR3 is 12 amino acids long. The CDR3 loop is CSVRGMQETQYF. CDR3 in DNA: TGCAGCGTCAGGGGGATGCAAGAGACCCAGTACTTC.

This clonotype came up many times. The chain couples TRBV7-9 to TRBJ2-7; no clear D. V was clipped by 4 bases and J by 2 bases, with 3 bases between them. This CDR3 spans 11 amino acids. Germline lookup yields CDR1 SEHNR and CDR2 FQNEAQ (reference sequence). CDR3 DNA sequence: TGTGCCAGCAGCTCTCCCTACGAGCAGTACGTC. Translated, it gives CASSSPYEQYV.

This clonotype was seen just once. The junction does not match germline at one end; this may be a read error. This chain links TRBV20-1 with TRBJ2-5; TRBD2 aligns across 10 bases. There are 16 residues in the CDR3. Germline loops: CDR1 DFQATT, CDR2 SNEGSKA (reference sequence). CDR3 sequence: CGARERLAGDQETQYF. CDR3 nucleotide sequence: TGCGGTGCTAGAGAGCGGCTAGCGGGGGACCAAGAGACCCAGTACTTC.

This CDR3 is CASLQYNEQFF. In nucleotides, the CDR3 is TGTGCCAGCCTCCAGTACAATGAGCAGTTCTTC. The V and J genes are TRBV2 and TRBJ2-1; no firm D call. The CDR3 is 11 amino acids. Germline V gene sequence: CDR1 SNHLY, CDR2 FYNNEI. The V end was cut by 8 bases, the J end by 4 bases, with 6 bases between.

This clonotype was counted only a few times. The chain carries TRBV4-1 and TRBJ2-7, with 8 bases identical to TRBD1. The CDR3 covers 15 residues. V lost 0 bases and J lost 5; bases outside the gene matches: 6. Per germline, CDR1 MGHRA and CDR2 YSYEKL. This chain's CDR3 is CASSQEGTGRHEQYF. DNA of the CDR3: TGCGCCAGCAGCCAAGAGGGGACAGGTCGCCACGAGCAGTACTTC.

The rearrangement links TRBV2 to TRBJ2-1; D gene uncertain. This CDR3 is 15 amino acids long. Trimming took off 8 bases at V and 0 bases at J, with 14 bases between the two ends. Germline CDR1 and CDR2: SNHLY and FYNNEI. In DNA, the CDR3 is TGTGCCAGCCAAATCTTAGGAAACTCCTACAATGAGCAGTTCTTC. Its protein is CASQILGNSYNEQFF.

Ten or more counts support this clonotype. The chain has TRBV7-8 and TRBJ1-3; weak D call: TRBD1 (5 bases). The CDR3 contains 17 residues. From germline, CDR1 is SGHVS and CDR2 FQNEAQ. V lost 3 bases to trimming and J lost 0 bases, with 15 bases between them. DNA of the CDR3: TGTGCCAGCAGCTTGGTCGGGGGGAGAAGCTCTGGAAACACCATATATTTT. This gives the protein CASSLVGGRSSGNTIYF. Using reference TRBV7-8 and TRBJ1-3 for the parts outside the CDR3, the full variable domain is GAGVSQSPRYKVAKRGQDVALRCDPISGHVSLFWYQQALGQGPEFLTYFQNEAQLDKSGLPSDRFFAERPEGSVSTLKIQRTQQEDSAVYLCASSLVGGRSSGNTIYFGEGSWLTVV.